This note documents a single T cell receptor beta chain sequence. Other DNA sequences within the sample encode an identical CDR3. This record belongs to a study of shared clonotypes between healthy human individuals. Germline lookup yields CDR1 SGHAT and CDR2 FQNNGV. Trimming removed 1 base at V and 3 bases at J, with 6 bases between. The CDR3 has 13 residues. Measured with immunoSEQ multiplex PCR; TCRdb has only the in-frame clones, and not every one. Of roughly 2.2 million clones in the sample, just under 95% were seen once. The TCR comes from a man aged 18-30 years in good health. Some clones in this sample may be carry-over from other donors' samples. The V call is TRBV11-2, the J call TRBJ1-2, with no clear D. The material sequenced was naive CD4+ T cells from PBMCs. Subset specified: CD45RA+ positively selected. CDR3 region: CASSLGLDYGYTF. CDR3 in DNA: TGTGCCAGCAGCTTAGGGCTGGACTATGGCTACACCTTC.